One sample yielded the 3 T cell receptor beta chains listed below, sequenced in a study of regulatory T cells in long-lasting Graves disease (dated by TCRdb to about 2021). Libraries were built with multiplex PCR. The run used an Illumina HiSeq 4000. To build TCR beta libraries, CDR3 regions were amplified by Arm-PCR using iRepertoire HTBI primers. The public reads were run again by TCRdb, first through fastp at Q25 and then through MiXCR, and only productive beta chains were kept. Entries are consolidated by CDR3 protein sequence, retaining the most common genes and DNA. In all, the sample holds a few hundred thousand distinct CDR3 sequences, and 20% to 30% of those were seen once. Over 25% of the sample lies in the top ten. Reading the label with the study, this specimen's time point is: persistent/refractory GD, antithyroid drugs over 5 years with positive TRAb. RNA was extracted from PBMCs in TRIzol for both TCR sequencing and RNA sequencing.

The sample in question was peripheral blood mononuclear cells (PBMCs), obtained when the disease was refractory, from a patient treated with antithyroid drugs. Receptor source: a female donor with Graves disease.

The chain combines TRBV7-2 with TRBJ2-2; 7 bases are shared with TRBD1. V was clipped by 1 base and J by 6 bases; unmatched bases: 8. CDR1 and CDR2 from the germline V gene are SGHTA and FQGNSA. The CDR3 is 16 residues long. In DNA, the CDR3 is TGTGCCAGCAGCTTAGAAAAACAGGGGTGGGCCGGGGAGCTGTTTTTT. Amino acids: CASSLEKQGWAGELFF.

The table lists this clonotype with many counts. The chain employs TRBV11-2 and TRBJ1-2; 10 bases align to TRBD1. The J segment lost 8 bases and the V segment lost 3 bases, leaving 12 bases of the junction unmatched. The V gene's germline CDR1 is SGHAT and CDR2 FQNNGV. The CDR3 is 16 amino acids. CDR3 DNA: TGTGCCAGCAGCTTCACCGACAGGGGGCCTTTGGTGGGCTACACCTTC. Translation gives CASSFTDRGPLVGYTF.

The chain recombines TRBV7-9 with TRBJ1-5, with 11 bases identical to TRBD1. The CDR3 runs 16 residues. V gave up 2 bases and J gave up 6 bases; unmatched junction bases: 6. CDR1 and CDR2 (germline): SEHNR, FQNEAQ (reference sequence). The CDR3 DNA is TGTGCCAGCAGCTTAACCGGGACAGGGGGTAGTCAGCCCCAGCATTTT. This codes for CASSLTGTGGSQPQHF. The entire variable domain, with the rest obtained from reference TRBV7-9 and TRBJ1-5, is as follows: DTGVSQNPRHKITKRGQNVTFRCDPISEHNRLYWYRQTLGQGPEFLTYFQNEAQLEKSRLLSDRFSAERPKGSFSTLEIQRTEQGDSAMYLCASSLTGTGGSQPQHFGDGTRLSIL.